A selection of T cell receptor beta chains follows, all from one sample in a study of OX40 agonist ivuxolimab in advanced cancers. Measured with immunoSEQ multiplex PCR; TCRdb has only the in-frame clones, and not every one. In the table there are 83,000 or so clones, over 90% of which are singletons. The material sequenced was CD4+ or CD8+ T cells sorted from blood, taken in a trial of the OX40 agonist ivuxolimab. The source is an adult with an advanced solid tumor such as melanoma, head and neck, liver or kidney cancer. CDR3s include the opening cysteine and the closing phenylalanine or tryptophan. The D gene is left open where the match is weak. Clone size is not always given. Where it is, it says once, few, many or a class for expanded clones.

D	V	size	J	CDR3	DNA
.	TRBV28	.	TRBJ2-2	CASSLYFTGELFF	TGTGCCAGCAGTTTATACTTCACCGGGGAGCTGTTTTTT
.	TRBV7-9	.	TRBJ2-2	CASSSRVRTITGELFF	TGTGCCAGCAGCTCGCGTGTCCGGACAATCACCGGGGAGCTGTTTTTT
.	TRBV7-9	.	TRBJ1-2	CASSFNVFGYTF	TGTGCCAGCAGCTTTAATGTCTTCGGCTACACCTTC
.	TRBV4-1	.	TRBJ2-4	CASSQVMVKELGDIQYF	TGCGCCAGCAGCCAAGTTATGGTTAAGGAACTCGGGGACATTCAGTACTTC
.	TRBV5-6	.	TRBJ2-7	CASSFDPDSYEQYF	TGTGCCAGCAGCTTTGACCCGGACAGCTACGAGCAGTACTTC
.	TRBV5-8	.	TRBJ1-2	CASSPGGRLGYTF	TGTGCCAGCAGCCCCGGCGGGAGGCTTGGCTACACCTTC
.	TRBV7-2	.	TRBJ2-2	CASRNHYAGELFF	TGTGCCAGCAGGAACCACTATGCCGGGGAGCTGTTTTTT
.	TRBV19	.	TRBJ1-4	CASSPDRGRNEKLFF	TGTGCCAGTAGTCCCGACCGAGGCCGTAATGAAAAACTGTTTTTT
TRBD2	TRBV27	.	TRBJ2-1	CASSLKRIPGLADAETDNEQFF	TGTGCCAGCAGTTTAAAACGGATACCGGGACTAGCGGACGCTGAGACTGACAATGAGCAGTTCTTC
TRBD1	TRBV11-2	.	TRBJ2-5	CASSPRGTGKETQYF	TGTGCCAGCAGCCCCCGGGGGACAGGCAAAGAGACCCAGTACTTC
.	TRBV18	once	TRBJ2-1	CASSPPTREQFF	TGTGCCAGCTCACCACCGACGCGCGAGCAGTTCTTC
.	TRBV4-2	.	TRBJ1-4	CASSQAGPGLPTNEKLFF	TGTGCCAGCAGCCAAGCCGGCCCGGGGCTTCCAACTAATGAAAAACTGTTTTTT
.	TRBV5-1	.	TRBJ1-1	CASSDDRNTEAFF	TGCGCCAGCAGCGACGACAGGAACACTGAAGCTTTCTTT
.	TRBV7-2	.	TRBJ2-5	CASSFDGEDWRETQYF	TGTGCCAGCAGCTTCGACGGGGAGGATTGGCGCGAGACCCAGTACTTC
.	TRBV5-1	.	TRBJ2-2	CASSLLAEPTGELFF	TGCGCCAGCAGCTTGTTAGCGGAACCCACCGGGGAGCTGTTTTTT
.	TRBV28	.	TRBJ2-7	CASSTGVEYF	TGTGCCAGCTCCACTGGGGTGGAGTACTTC
.	TRBV11-3	.	TRBJ1-5	CASSLSWGQPQHF	TGTGCCAGCAGCTTGTCGTGGGGTCAGCCCCAGCATTTT
TRBD1	TRBV28	.	TRBJ1-1	CASSYHGTGSGPAFF	TGTGCCAGCAGCTACCACGGGACAGGGTCTGGTCCAGCTTTCTTT
.	TRBV27	.	TRBJ1-4	CASTSGAGNEKLFF	TGTGCCAGCACCTCGGGAGCGGGTAATGAAAAACTGTTTTTT
.	TRBV5-1	.	TRBJ2-7	CASSPKNGDYEQYF	TGCGCCAGCAGCCCTAAGAACGGGGATTACGAGCAGTACTTC
TRBD2	TRBV28	.	TRBJ2-3	CASSLAGGGTDTQYF	TGTGCCAGCAGTCTAGCGGGAGGGGGCACAGATACGCAGTATTTT
.	TRBV4-1	.	TRBJ1-5	CASSQELGFGQPQHF	TGCGCCAGCAGCCAAGAGCTGGGTTTCGGTCAGCCCCAGCATTTT
.	TRBV21-1	once	TRBJ2-1	CASSKRRDSYNEQFF	TGTGCCAGCAGCAAAAGGCGGGACTCCTACAATGAGCAGTTCTTC